The clone carrying this T cell receptor (beta chain) was seen more than once but under ten times. The antigen is unknown. Orbital computed tomography and thyroid ultrasound, together with serum TRAb and thyroxine and clinical symptoms, were used for diagnoses. It was RNA transcripts that yielded the amplified TCR beta CDR3 regions. Initially, a first-round RT-PCR of the TCR CDR3 employed the HTBI primer set. One entry per CDR3 protein results from TCRdb running MiXCR on the multiplex PCR reads. Of about 400,000 distinct CDR3 sequences in the sample, about 15% are singletons; the top ten hold around a third. The sample is drawn from a study of T cells in Graves' hyperthyroidism and ophthalmopathy. V gave up 6 bases and J gave up 6 bases; unmatched junction bases: 12. The CDR3 length is 16 residues. Study findings and constraints: A model of 13 V-J features distinguished ophthalmopathy from stable hyperthyroidism.

Sequenced: blood. The receptor was isolated from a woman in her twenties or thirties with Graves' hyperthyroidism. The chain uses TRBV12-3 or TRBV12-4 and TRBJ2-2; 8 nucleotides line up with TRBD2. CDR3 residues: CASSPGLAELAGELFF. Written as DNA, the CDR3 is TGTGCCAGCAGCCCCGGACTAGCTGAGCTCGCCGGGGAGCTGTTTTTT.